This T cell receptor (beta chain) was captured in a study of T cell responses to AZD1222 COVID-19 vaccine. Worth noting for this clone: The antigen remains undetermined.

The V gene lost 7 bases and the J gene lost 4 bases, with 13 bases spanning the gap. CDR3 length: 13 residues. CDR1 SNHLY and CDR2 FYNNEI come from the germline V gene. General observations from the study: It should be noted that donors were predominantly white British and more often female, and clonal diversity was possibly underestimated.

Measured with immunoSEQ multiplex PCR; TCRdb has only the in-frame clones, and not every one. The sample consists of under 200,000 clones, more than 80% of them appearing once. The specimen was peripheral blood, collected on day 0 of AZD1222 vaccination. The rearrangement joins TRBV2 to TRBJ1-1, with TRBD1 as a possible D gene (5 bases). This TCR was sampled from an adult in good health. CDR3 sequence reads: CASIRGGLTEAFF. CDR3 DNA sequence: TGTGCCAGCATTAGGGGAGGACTCACTGAAGCTTTCTTT. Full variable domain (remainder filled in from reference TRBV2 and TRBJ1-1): EPEVTQTPSHQVTQMGQEVILRCVPISNHLYFYWYRQILGQKVEFLVSFYNNEISEKSEIFDDQFSVERPDGSNFTLKIRSTKLEDSAMYFCASIRGGLTEAFFGQGTRLTVV.